This TCR beta chain was found in a study of shared clonotypes between healthy human individuals. Regarding this clone: Its target is unknown.

The naive CD8 fraction comprised CD45RO-negative cells positively selected for CCR7 and excluded terminally differentiated effector memory CD45RA+ cells. There were no recent acute infections or vaccinations among the donors, who were healthy HIV-negative adults. General observations from the study: Generation probability values for non-shared clonotypes were lower than those for clonotypes shared by all four donors. Clonotypes that were shared across a handful of donors made up approximately 5% of naive CD4 clonotypes. The study drew on few donors, limiting represented genetic and exposure-history diversity.

Produced via immunoSEQ multiplex PCR; TCRdb's table is partial and in-frame only. The sample has about 2.1 million clones, approximately 94% seen once. The CDR3 is 14 amino acids. Germline V lookup: CDR1 SNHLY, CDR2 FYNNEI. The ends were cut back, 2 bases at V and 3 bases at J, with 11 bases in the middle. What was sequenced was naive CD8+ T cells from PBMCs. The V call is TRBV2, the J call TRBJ2-7; the D gene is possibly TRBD1 (6 bases). The TCR comes from a man in his late teens or twenties in good health. Some clones in this sample may be carry-over from other donors' samples. CDR3 region: CASSEPRQVYEQYF. The CDR3 nucleotides read TGTGCCAGCAGTGAACCAAGACAGGTCTACGAGCAGTACTTC.